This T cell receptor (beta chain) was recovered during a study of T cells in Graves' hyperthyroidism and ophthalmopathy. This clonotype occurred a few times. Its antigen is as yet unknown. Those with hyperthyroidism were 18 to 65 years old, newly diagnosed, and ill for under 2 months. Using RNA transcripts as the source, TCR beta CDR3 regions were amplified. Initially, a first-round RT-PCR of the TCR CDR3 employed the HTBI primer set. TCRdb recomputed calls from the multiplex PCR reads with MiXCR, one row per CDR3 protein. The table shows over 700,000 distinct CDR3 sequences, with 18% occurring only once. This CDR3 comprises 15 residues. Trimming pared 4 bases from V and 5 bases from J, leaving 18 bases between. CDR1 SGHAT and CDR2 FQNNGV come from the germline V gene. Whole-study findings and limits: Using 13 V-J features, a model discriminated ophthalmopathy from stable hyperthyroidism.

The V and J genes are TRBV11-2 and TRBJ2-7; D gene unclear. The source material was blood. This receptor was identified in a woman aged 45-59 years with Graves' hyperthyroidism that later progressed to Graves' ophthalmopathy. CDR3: CASSSHGIGKDEQYF. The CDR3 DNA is TGTGCCAGCAGCTCTCATGGTATAGGGAAGGACGAGCAGTACTTC.